The 31 T cell receptor beta chains below were found in one sample sequenced in a study of blood T cells in healthy people across ages. It was with a sample-barcoded 5' primer and a J-beta primer mix that a second PCR of roughly 7 to 12 cycles was run. TCRdb re-analysed the 5' RACE reads in MiXCR, keeping a single row per CDR3 protein. The sample shows some 760,000 distinct CDR3 sequences, just under 25% of them seen only once. This sample was shared with a second study, whose subject was T cells of mothers and their children.

The source material was blood. The receptors stem from a boy between 10 and 17 years old in good health.

The V gene is TRBV5-1, the J gene TRBJ2-1; 7 bases agree with TRBD1. CDR1 and CDR2 (germline): SGHRS, YFSETQ. V lost 2 bases and J lost 4; bases outside the gene matches: 9. The CDR3 contains 16 residues. The CDR3: CASSLPGQNSYNEQFF. DNA of the CDR3: TGCGCCAGCAGCTTACCGGGACAGAATTCTTACAATGAGCAGTTCTTC.

J is TRBJ2-2 and V is TRBV28; 8 bases match TRBD1. Germline lookup yields CDR1 MDHEN and CDR2 SYDVKM. Unmatched junction bases numbered 22, after V lost 4 bases and J lost 6 bases. The CDR3 is 20 residues long. CDR3 bases: TGTGCCAGCAGTTCTCCGGCGTGGCAGGGGGCCCAGAGTTCTTCCGGGGAGCTGTTTTTT. Translated: CASSSPAWQGAQSSSGELFF.

This clonotype was observed a single time. V and J are TRBV2 and TRBJ2-1, with TRBD1 identical over 8 bases. Germline V CDR1 and CDR2: SNHLY, FYNNEI. Unmatched junction bases numbered 14, after V lost 5 bases and J lost 5 bases. The CDR3 spans 17 residues. The CDR3 protein is CASSTLQGQALDNEQFF. As DNA, the CDR3 is TGTGCCAGCAGTACACTACAGGGACAGGCCCTGGACAATGAGCAGTTCTTC.

There are a few counts of this clonotype. The chain combines TRBV29-1 with TRBJ2-3, with 9 bases that match TRBD2. The CDR3 has 14 amino acids. CDR1 and CDR2 from the germline V gene are SQVTM and ANQGSEA. The J segment lost 4 bases and the V segment lost 3 bases, leaving 5 bases of the junction unmatched. The CDR3 reads CSVEQRGAPDTQYF. In DNA form, the CDR3 reads TGCAGCGTTGAGCAGCGGGGGGCCCCAGATACGCAGTATTTT.

This rearrangement joins TRBV3-1 to TRBJ2-7; 10 positions match TRBD2. Looked up from germline, CDR1 is LGHDT and CDR2 is YNNKEL (reference sequence). With V trimmed by 5 bases and J by 3 bases, 10 bases remained unmatched. The CDR3 is 16 amino acids. The CDR3 coding sequence is TGTGCCAGCAGCGCCCAGAGGACTAGCGGATTCTACGAGCAGTACTTC. Its translation: CASSAQRTSGFYEQYF.

The chain combines TRBV21-1 with TRBJ2-4; TRBD1, the D gene given by the table, was not confirmed from the DNA. TRBV21-1 is termed a pseudogene. The CDR3 length is 16 residues. For the CDR3, the DNA is TGTGCCAGCAATACCGGGACAGTTGTAGCCAAAAACATTCAGTACTTC. It yields the protein CASNTGTVVAKNIQYF.

This rearrangement joins TRBV5-1 to TRBJ2-3; no reliable D call. The CDR3 runs to 11 residues. CDR1 is SGHRS and CDR2 is YFSETQ in the germline V gene. V shed 5 bases and J shed 8 bases, with 9 bases lying between them. The DNA for the CDR3 is TGCGCCAGCAGTGGTTTCCGTACGCAGTATTTT. This gives the protein CASSGFRTQYF.

The gene calls are TRBV4-1 and TRBJ2-3, with 14 bases matching TRBD2. The CDR3 loop spans 16 amino acids. Trimming cost V 1 base and J 4 bases; bases outside gene matches: 1. The germline V gene has CDR1 MGHRA and CDR2 YSYEKL. The CDR3 sequence is CASSQGLAGGPDTQYF. The CDR3 DNA is TGCGCCAGCAGCCAAGGACTAGCGGGAGGGCCAGATACGCAGTATTTT.

The chain uses TRBV10-2 and TRBJ1-1, with a possible D match to TRBD1 (5 bases). Trimming removed 11 bases from V and 4 bases from J, with 8 bases in between. This CDR3 is built from 10 residues. Germline CDR1 WSHSY, CDR2 SAAADI. CDR3: CAAGVTEAFF. As DNA, the CDR3 is TGCGCCGCGGGGGTCACTGAAGCTTTCTTT.

In this sample, this clonotype turned up a few times. The V gene is TRBV12-3 or TRBV12-4, the J gene TRBJ2-2; no clear D. CDR3 length: 14 amino acids. V dropped 7 bases and J dropped 2 bases, with 11 bases sitting between them. CDR3 nucleotides: TGTGCCAGCACCTCGGACCAAAACACCGGGGAGCTGTTTTTT. Translated: CASTSDQNTGELFF.

The V call is TRBV11-2, the J call TRBJ2-7; 7 bases map to TRBD1. This CDR3 contains 16 residues. The V gene's germline CDR1 is SGHAT and CDR2 FQNNGV. With V trimmed by 1 base and J by 0 bases, 6 bases remained unmatched. The CDR3 protein is CASSLVLQGSSYEQYF. The CDR3 DNA sequence: TGTGCCAGCAGCTTAGTATTACAGGGGAGCTCCTACGAGCAGTACTTC. Complete variable domain (other parts from reference TRBV11-2 and TRBJ2-7): EAGVAQSPRYKIIEKRQSVAFWCNPISGHATLYWYQQILGQGPKLLIQFQNNGVVDDSQLPKDRFSAERLKGVDSTLKIQPAKLEDSAVYLCASSLVLQGSSYEQYFGPGTRLTVT.

This sequence joins TRBV7-3 and TRBJ2-1, with 7 bases lining up with TRBD2. CDR3 size: 15 residues. J lost 4 bases, V lost 6 bases, and 9 bases had no gene match. Germline assignment: CDR1 SGHTA and CDR2 FQGTGA. The CDR3: CASRPQGGGYNEQFF. The CDR3 DNA follows: TGTGCCAGCAGGCCTCAAGGCGGGGGTTACAATGAGCAGTTCTTC.

In regard to this clonotype: A read error may account for a junction end that differs from germline. V is TRBV28 and J is TRBJ2-1; D could derive from TRBD1 or TRBD2 (5 bases each). This CDR3 is 10 amino acids long. Germline V gene data show CDR1 as MDHEN and CDR2 as SYDVKM. CDR3 protein: CASGTGRYFF. The DNA for the CDR3 is TGTGCCAGCGGCACGGGACGCTACTTTTTC.

The CDR3 here is CASSADIRSYEQYF. CDR3 sequence (DNA): TGTGCCAGCAGTGCGGACATCCGCTCCTACGAGCAGTACTTC. The gene calls are TRBV2 and TRBJ2-5; D is possibly TRBD1 (5 bases). The tail of the sequence fits TRBJ2-7 better, so the J call may be wrong. The CDR3 has 14 amino acids. Germline V gives CDR1 SNHLY, CDR2 FYNNEI.

In this sample, this clonotype turned up a few times. The CDR3 loop reads CASLERLGKYEQYF. Written as DNA, the CDR3 is TGTGCCAGCCTAGAAAGGTTGGGAAAGTACGAGCAGTACTTC. This sequence joins TRBV6-5 and TRBJ2-7, with D hard to call. Between the trimmed V and J ends, which lost 8 bases and 4 bases, there was a span of 18 bases. The CDR3 has 14 residues. In germline, CDR1 is MNHEY, CDR2 SVGAGI.

This clonotype has just a few counts. The chain uses TRBV5-1 and TRBJ2-7; 7 bases line up with TRBD1. CDR3 length: 14 amino acids. Germline V gives CDR1 SGHRS, CDR2 YFSETQ. Losses at the gene ends were 0 bases for V and 6 bases for J; bases not matched to a gene: 6. The CDR3, as DNA: TGCGCCAGCAGCTTGGCCGGGACAGACCGCGAGCAGTACTTC. Amino acids: CASSLAGTDREQYF. The variable domain in full, with the rest retrieved from reference TRBV5-1 and TRBJ2-7, is KAGVTQTPRYLIKTRGQQVTLSCSPISGHRSVSWYQQTPGQGLQFLFEYFSETQRNKGNFPGRFSGRQFSNSRSEMNVSTLELGDSALYLCASSLAGTDREQYFGPGTRLTVT.

This clonotype was seen more than once but under ten times. An end of the junction differs from the germline gene, which may be a read error. The chain carries TRBV6-1 and TRBJ2-5, with D unclear. The length of the CDR3 is 10 residues. Per germline, CDR1 MNHNS and CDR2 SASEGT. CDR3 nucleotides: TGCGCCAGCTGGCGGGAGACCCAGTACTTC. Translation: CASWRETQYF.

The V and J genes are TRBV29-1 and TRBJ2-5, with D perhaps matching TRBD2 (8 bases). Germline V gene lookup returns CDR1 SQVTM and CDR2 ANQGSEA. V was shortened by 2 bases and J by 5 bases, with 24 bases between the two germline ends. The CDR3 totals 17 residues. The CDR3 coding sequence is TGCAGCGTTGAACCAGGGGGTAGCGGGATCAAGGGGGAGACCCAGTACTTC. As protein: CSVEPGGSGIKGETQYF.

This clonotype has more than one count but fewer than ten. This rearrangement joins TRBV7-8 to TRBJ2-3; D gene uncertain. The length of the CDR3 is 14 residues. Per the germline V gene, CDR1 is SGHVS and CDR2 is FQNEAQ. Trimming took 1 base from V and 2 from J, leaving 7 bases between them. The CDR3 sequence is CASSLVLPTDTQYF. The CDR3 DNA follows: TGTGCCAGCAGCTTAGTCTTGCCCACAGATACGCAGTATTTT.

This clonotype was seen more than once but under ten times. The chain uses TRBV10-2 and TRBJ2-3, with D hard to call. The ends were cut back, 0 bases at V and 6 bases at J, with 19 bases in the middle. Germline-derived CDR1 and CDR2 are WSHSY and SAAADI. There are 17 residues in the CDR3. The CDR3 coding sequence is TGCGCCAGCAGTGAGTCGGGCGTCTTCAGCAAACAGGATACGCAGTATTTT. It codes for CASSESGVFSKQDTQYF.

The chain employs TRBV28 and TRBJ2-5; perhaps TRBD2 as D (5 bases). The germline V and J ends were trimmed by 8 bases and 2 bases, with 15 bases remaining between them. The CDR3 runs to 14 residues. The germline V gene encodes CDR1 MDHEN and CDR2 SYDVKM. The CDR3 DNA is TGTGCCAGCTACAATGAGGAGGAGCAAGAGACCCAGTACTTC. It encodes CASYNEEEQETQYF. Variable domain in full (rest from reference TRBV28 and TRBJ2-5): DVKVTQSSRYLVKRTGEKVFLECVQDMDHENMFWYRQDPGLGLRLIYFSYDVKMKEKGDIPEGYSVSREKKERFSLILESASTNQTSMYLCASYNEEEQETQYFGPGTRLLVL.

Here the CDR3 DNA reads TGCAGCGTTGGCCCTAAACTCAGGGGGGCCGAATCCTACGAGCAGTACTTC. This translates into CSVGPKLRGAESYEQYF. V usage is TRBV29-1 and J usage is TRBJ2-7; weak D call: TRBD1 (7 bases). CDR3 length: 17 residues. CDR1 SQVTM and CDR2 ANQGSEA come from the germline V gene. Trimming pared 4 bases from V and 1 base from J, leaving 23 bases between.

J is TRBJ2-5 and V is TRBV7-2; tentative D call: TRBD2 (5 bases). V shed 5 bases and J shed 2 bases, with 12 bases lying between them. The CDR3 has 14 amino acids. Germline loops: CDR1 SGHTA, CDR2 FQGNSA. This CDR3 is CASSNPTGQETQYF. The CDR3 nucleotides are TGTGCCAGCAGCAATCCAACGGGGCAAGAGACCCAGTACTTC.

This clonotype turned up a few times. The rearrangement joins TRBV4-1 to TRBJ2-7; D gene unclear. Germline values: CDR1 MGHRA, CDR2 YSYEKL. V was shortened by 7 bases and J by 4 bases, with 14 bases between the two germline ends. The CDR3 covers 13 residues. The CDR3 DNA reads as TGCGCCAGCACCCTTCCCCCGACTTACGAGCAGTACTTC. This codes for CASTLPPTYEQYF.

The V and J genes are TRBV12-5 and TRBJ2-3; 11 nucleotides match TRBD2. Germline lookup yields CDR1 LGHNT and CDR2 FRNRAP. The V and J ends lost 3 bases and 2 bases, in that order; junction bases with no gene match: 4. The CDR3 is 16 amino acids. CDR3 nucleotides: TGTGCTAGTGGTTTAATAGCGGGAGGGAACACAGATACGCAGTATTTT. Residues: CASGLIAGGNTDTQYF.

This clonotype showed up just a few times. The rearrangement joins TRBV9 to TRBJ2-3; 14 bases align to TRBD2. This CDR3 has 16 residues. Germline CDR1 reads SGDLS; CDR2 reads YYNGEE. Trimming cost V 4 bases and J 5 bases; bases outside gene matches: 6. The DNA for the CDR3 is TGTGCCAGCAGCACGACTAGCGGGGGGGAAGGAGATACGCAGTATTTT. This gives the protein CASSTTSGGEGDTQYF.

The chain has TRBV5-6 and TRBJ2-5, with 9 bases identical to TRBD2. The end of the DNA aligns better with TRBJ2-1, so the J call may be wrong. The CDR3 extends over 18 amino acids. Germline V CDR1 and CDR2: SGHDT, YYEEEE. DNA for the CDR3: TGTGCCAGCAGCTTGGTTCTCGGCGGGGGGGCCTCCGGCCATGAGCAGTTCTTC. This gives the protein CASSLVLGGGASGHEQFF.

V gene TRBV20-1 combines with J gene TRBJ2-7; 9 nucleotides agree with TRBD2. CDR3 size: 15 residues. Germline V gene sequence: CDR1 DFQATT, CDR2 SNEGSKA (reference sequence). The trim removed 0 bases at V and 6 bases at J, leaving 9 bases unmatched. The CDR3: CSARDPAGGPLEQYF. DNA of the CDR3: TGCAGTGCTAGAGATCCGGCGGGAGGGCCGCTCGAGCAGTACTTC.

This clonotype was counted only a few times. The chain combines TRBV27 with TRBJ1-2, with TRBD1 matching over 8 bases. The CDR3 contains 13 residues. CDR1 and CDR2 from the germline V gene are MNHEY and SMNVEV (reference sequence). V gave up 6 bases and J gave up 8 bases; unmatched junction bases: 8. CDR3 DNA sequence: TGTGCCAGCAGCGTGGACAGGGCGGGCGGCTACACCTTC. This encodes CASSVDRAGGYTF.

This clonotype was picked up a small number of times. The rearrangement joins TRBV2 to TRBJ2-4, with D possibly being TRBD1 (6 bases). Trimming removed 4 bases at V and 0 bases at J, with 10 bases between. CDR1 is SNHLY and CDR2 is FYNNEI in the germline V gene. This CDR3 region has 15 residues. This CDR3 reads CASSARTVAKNIQYF. CDR3 in DNA: TGTGCCAGCAGTGCTCGGACAGTAGCCAAAAACATTCAGTACTTC.

The chain is built from TRBV7-2 and TRBJ2-7; D is possibly TRBD2 (6 bases). V lost 5 bases and J lost 5, with 16 bases in between. Germline CDR1 SGHTA, CDR2 FQGNSA. The CDR3 length is 14 residues. CDR3 in amino acids: CASSERLVRDEQYF. The CDR3 bases are TGTGCCAGCAGCGAAAGACTAGTAAGAGACGAGCAGTACTTC.